A selection of T cell receptor beta chains follows, all from one sample in a study of blood T cell repertoires in COVID-19. Measured with immunoSEQ multiplex PCR; TCRdb has only the in-frame clones, and not every one. The sample records tens of thousands of clones, roughly 84% being singletons. Sequences were obtained from peripheral blood. All receptors come from a man between 65 and 85 years old with active COVID-19. Both conserved end residues are part of each CDR3. A D gene is named only where the DNA matches it firmly. Expanded clones get a size class; other rows say once, few or many, or leave the size out.

CDR3 DNA | CDR3 protein | CDR3 length | V gene | D gene | clone size | J gene
TGCGCCAGCAGCCCCCAGGTCGGTGGGGCCAACGTCCTGACTTTC | CASSPQVGGANVLTF | 15 | TRBV5-1 | - | - | TRBJ2-6
TGTGCCATCAGTGGACCCGGACAGGGTCATACTGAAGCTTTCTTT | CAISGPGQGHTEAFF | 15 | TRBV10-3 | TRBD1 | - | TRBJ1-1
TGTGCCAGCAGTAATGGGAGGGGTACCGGGGAGCTGTTTTTT | CASSNGRGTGELFF | 14 | TRBV2 | TRBD2 | - | TRBJ2-2
TGTGCCAGCAGCCCCACTAGCGGGAGTTCCGGGGAGCTGTTTTTT | CASSPTSGSSGELFF | 15 | TRBV11-3 | TRBD2 | - | TRBJ2-2
TGTGCCAGCAGTTTTAGTACCGTTACTGAAGCTTTCTTT | CASSFSTVTEAFF | 13 | TRBV28 | - | - | TRBJ1-1
TGCAGTGCCAAGACTAGCGTGGAGCAGTTCTTC | CSAKTSVEQFF | 11 | TRBV20-1 | TRBD2 | - | TRBJ2-1
TGCGCCAGCACCCCCCCCGACCGGACAGGTCTAATAATCTCTGGAAACACCATATATTTT | CASTPPDRTGLIISGNTIYF | 20 | TRBV23-1 | TRBD1 | - | TRBJ1-3
TGTGCCACCAGTGATTCTCGTATAGCGGGAGGCTCCTACAATGAGCAGTTCTTC | CATSDSRIAGGSYNEQFF | 18 | TRBV24-1 | TRBD2 | - | TRBJ2-1
TGTGCCAGCAGCTTAGTGGGGGGTGGGTCCTACGAGCAGTACTTC | CASSLVGGGSYEQYF | 15 | TRBV11-2 | - | - | TRBJ2-7
TGCGCCAGCAGCCCCACTAGCGGGAGGGCCGGGGAGCAGTACTTC | CASSPTSGRAGEQYF | 15 | TRBV5-1 | TRBD2 | - | TRBJ2-7
TGTGCCAGCTCCCCCAGACAGGTTCTCCACGAGCAGTACTTC | CASSPRQVLHEQYF | 14 | TRBV18 | - | - | TRBJ2-7
TGTGCCAGCAGTTTAAGGGCAGGGGGACCCTATGGCTACACCTTC | CASSLRAGGPYGYTF | 15 | TRBV27 | TRBD1 | - | TRBJ1-2
TGTGCCAGTACCAGACGGGAGGGCCAGGGGGATACGCAGTATTTT | CASTRREGQGDTQYF | 15 | TRBV19 | TRBD2 | once | TRBJ2-3
TGTGCCAGCAGCTTTATCCGGGAGACCCAGTACTTC | CASSFIRETQYF | 12 | TRBV7-2 | - | - | TRBJ2-5
TGTGCCAGCAGCTCTCCTCAGGGTCGGGCTTTCTTT | CASSSPQGRAFF | 12 | TRBV9 | - | - | TRBJ1-1
TGTGCCAGCAGCCAAGACAGCTTAGCGGGCAAGCAGTACTTC | CASSQDSLAGKQYF | 14 | TRBV3-1/TRBV3-2 | TRBD2 | - | TRBJ2-7
TGTGCCAGCAGTGAGGGTTTCCAAGGGGGTGAAGCTTTCTTT | CASSEGFQGGEAFF | 14 | TRBV2 | - | - | TRBJ1-1
TGCGCCAGCAGCCAAGCCCAGTTGTCCGGGGAGCTGTTTTTT | CASSQAQLSGELFF | 14 | TRBV4-1 | - | - | TRBJ2-2
TGTGCCAGCAGCGGAACAGGGAACGGCTACACCTTC | CASSGTGNGYTF | 12 | TRBV9 | - | - | TRBJ1-2
TGTGCCAGCAGCTTAGGACAGAAAGATACGCAGTATTTT | CASSLGQKDTQYF | 13 | TRBV11-3 | - | - | TRBJ2-3